This is a list of T cell receptor beta chains from one sample in a study of blood T cell repertoires in COVID-19. Using immunoSEQ multiplex PCR, the repertoire was profiled, and TCRdb retains in-frame clones only, with some absent. The repertoire holds some 190,000 clones, with about four fifths as singletons. The sample taken for sequencing was peripheral blood. These receptors were taken from a woman in her fifties or sixties with COVID-19, enrolled during active disease. Both conserved end residues are part of each CDR3. The order of the fields is CDR3 protein, CDR3 DNA, J gene, D gene, clone size, V gene. A D gene is named only where the DNA matches it firmly. Size is omitted from some rows. Given values are once, few, many or a class for expanded clones.

CDR3: CASMRWTALDYGYTF
DNA: TGTGCCAGCATGAGGTGGACAGCCCTCGACTATGGCTACACCTTC
J: TRBJ1-2
D: NA
size: NA
V: TRBV6-4

CDR3: CASSVGAGGYNEQFF
DNA: TGTGCCAGCAGCGTAGGAGCGGGGGGGTACAATGAGCAGTTCTTC
J: TRBJ2-1
D: TRBD2
size: NA
V: TRBV9

CDR3: CASSFESENEQFF
DNA: TGTGCCAGCAGTTTCGAGTCTGAGAATGAGCAGTTCTTC
J: TRBJ2-1
D: NA
size: NA
V: TRBV2

CDR3: CASSSFAISYEQYF
DNA: TGTGCCAGCAGTAGTTTCGCTATCTCCTACGAGCAGTACTTC
J: TRBJ2-7
D: NA
size: NA
V: TRBV2

CDR3: CASRFRGRHNEQFF
DNA: TGTGCCAGCAGGTTTAGAGGTCGCCACAATGAGCAGTTCTTC
J: TRBJ2-1
D: NA
size: NA
V: TRBV5-6

CDR3: CASRRQGPNTEAFF
DNA: TGTGCCAGCAGAAGACAGGGCCCGAACACTGAAGCTTTCTTT
J: TRBJ1-1
D: TRBD1
size: NA
V: TRBV6-5

CDR3: CASSLRMTGIGNQPQHF
DNA: TGTGCCAGCAGCCTACGAATGACAGGGATTGGCAATCAGCCCCAGCATTTT
J: TRBJ1-5
D: TRBD1
size: NA
V: TRBV5-6

CDR3: CASSIEPGNYGYTF
DNA: TGTGCCAGTAGTATAGAGCCGGGGAACTATGGCTACACCTTC
J: TRBJ1-2
D: NA
size: NA
V: TRBV19

CDR3: CASSPLGGDQPQHF
DNA: TGTGCCAGCAGCCCTCTTGGGGGGGATCAGCCCCAGCATTTT
J: TRBJ1-5
D: NA
size: NA
V: TRBV3-1/TRBV3-2

CDR3: CASSPSKTASYGYTF
DNA: TGTGCCAGCAGCCCATCTAAGACAGCTTCCTATGGCTACACCTTC
J: TRBJ1-2
D: NA
size: NA
V: TRBV7-9

CDR3: CASSSGSYGYTF
DNA: TGTGCCAGCAGCTCCGGGTCCTATGGCTACACCTTC
J: TRBJ1-2
D: NA
size: NA
V: TRBV7-2

CDR3: CASSLAGGGSLIYEQYF
DNA: TGTGCCAGCAGCTTAGCGGGAGGAGGGAGCCTGATCTACGAGCAGTACTTC
J: TRBJ2-7
D: NA
size: few
V: TRBV7-8

CDR3: CSGGPAGFHEQFF
DNA: TGCAGCGGGGGACCAGCGGGATTCCATGAGCAGTTCTTC
J: TRBJ2-1
D: TRBD2
size: once
V: TRBV29-1

CDR3: CASSYSRLVETQYF
DNA: TGTGCCAGCAGTTACTCGAGACTAGTAGAGACCCAGTACTTC
J: TRBJ2-5
D: NA
size: NA
V: TRBV6-5

CDR3: CASSHGTGPYNEQFF
DNA: TGTGCCAGCAGCCACGGGACAGGGCCCTACAATGAGCAGTTCTTC
J: TRBJ2-1
D: TRBD1
size: NA
V: TRBV7-6

CDR3: CASSRQHSYEQYF
DNA: TGTGCCAGCAGTCGACAGCACTCCTACGAGCAGTACTTC
J: TRBJ2-7
D: NA
size: NA
V: TRBV2

CDR3: CASSLDGANYGYTF
DNA: TGTGCCAGCAGCCTGGACGGAGCTAACTATGGCTACACCTTC
J: TRBJ1-2
D: NA
size: NA
V: TRBV5-5

CDR3: CSATTGNTQYF
DNA: TGCAGTGCTACCACAGGGAATACGCAGTATTTT
J: TRBJ2-3
D: NA
size: NA
V: TRBV20-1

CDR3: CASSTRDNYNSPLHF
DNA: TGCGCCAGCAGCACCCGGGACAATTATAATTCACCCCTCCACTTT
J: TRBJ1-6
D: NA
size: NA
V: TRBV5-1

CDR3: CASTRRGGETNTGELFF
DNA: TGTGCCAGCACCCGAAGGGGGGGAGAAACTAACACCGGGGAGCTGTTTTTT
J: TRBJ2-2
D: NA
size: once
V: TRBV7-9

CDR3: CASRNEPGLASHEQFF
DNA: TGTGCCAGCAGAAATGAGCCGGGACTAGCATCCCATGAGCAGTTCTTC
J: TRBJ2-1
D: TRBD2
size: NA
V: TRBV7-6

CDR3: CASSPSGYYEQYF
DNA: TGTGCCAGCAGCCCTAGCGGTTACTACGAGCAGTACTTC
J: TRBJ2-7
D: TRBD2
size: NA
V: TRBV7-6

CDR3: CASSIRGEGALEGNTEAFF
DNA: TGTGCCAGTAGTATAAGGGGTGAGGGGGCGTTGGAAGGGAACACTGAAGCTTTCTTT
J: TRBJ1-1
D: TRBD1
size: NA
V: TRBV19

CDR3: CASKGTGQGAEAFF
DNA: TGTGCCAGCAAGGGAACGGGACAGGGGGCTGAAGCTTTCTTT
J: TRBJ1-1
D: TRBD1
size: NA
V: TRBV6-5

CDR3: CASSQGLSNQPQHF
DNA: TGTGCCAGCAGCCAAGGTCTCAGCAATCAGCCCCAGCATTTT
J: TRBJ1-5
D: NA
size: NA
V: TRBV4-2

CDR3: CATSLMAGGGQPQHF
DNA: TGTGCCACCTCGCTTATGGCAGGGGGCGGTCAGCCCCAGCATTTT
J: TRBJ1-5
D: TRBD1
size: once
V: TRBV19

CDR3: CASSLSAKNIQYF
DNA: TGTGCCAGCAGCCTCTCGGCCAAAAACATTCAGTACTTC
J: TRBJ2-4
D: NA
size: NA
V: TRBV9

CDR3: CSVESNSGNTIYF
DNA: TGCAGCGTTGAAAGCAACTCTGGAAACACCATATATTTT
J: TRBJ1-3
D: NA
size: NA
V: TRBV29-1

CDR3: CASSPVAGESYEQYF
DNA: TGTGCCAGCTCACCCGTAGCGGGAGAGTCCTACGAGCAGTACTTC
J: TRBJ2-7
D: TRBD2
size: NA
V: TRBV18

CDR3: CASSQQSNTEAFF
DNA: TGCGCCAGCAGCCAACAATCGAACACTGAAGCTTTCTTT
J: TRBJ1-1
D: NA
size: NA
V: TRBV4-3

CDR3: CASTSAGTQSSYNEQFF
DNA: TGTGCCAGCACCTCGGCCGGGACACAGTCTTCCTACAATGAGCAGTTCTTC
J: TRBJ2-1
D: NA
size: NA
V: TRBV28

CDR3: CASRITGNSGNTIYF
DNA: TGTGCCAGCAGAATCACAGGAAACTCTGGAAACACCATATATTTT
J: TRBJ1-3
D: NA
size: NA
V: TRBV6-5

CDR3: CASSVERAGNTIYF
DNA: TGTGCCAGCAGCGTAGAACGGGCTGGAAACACCATATATTTT
J: TRBJ1-3
D: NA
size: NA
V: TRBV9

CDR3: CAWSQHGGARANIYF
DNA: TGTGCCTGGAGCCAACACGGGGGGGCCAGGGCGAATATTTACTTC
J: TRBJ2-7
D: TRBD2
size: NA
V: TRBV30

CDR3: CASRDRGGHQPQHF
DNA: TGTGCCAGTAGGGACAGGGGGGGTCATCAGCCCCAGCATTTT
J: TRBJ1-5
D: TRBD1
size: NA
V: TRBV6-5

CDR3: CASRKGDRGYEKLFF
DNA: TGTGCCAGCAGGAAGGGGGACAGGGGTTATGAAAAACTGTTTTTT
J: TRBJ1-4
D: TRBD1
size: few
V: TRBV2

CDR3: CASSDQDRGQYGYTF
DNA: TGTGCCAGCAGTGATCAGGACAGGGGGCAATATGGCTACACCTTC
J: TRBJ1-2
D: TRBD1
size: NA
V: TRBV6-4

CDR3: CAWLRARSYNEQFF
DNA: TGTGCCTGGTTGAGGGCCAGATCTTACAATGAGCAGTTCTTC
J: TRBJ2-1
D: NA
size: NA
V: TRBV30

CDR3: CASSEPGSGVSPDTQYF
DNA: TGTGCCAGCAGTGAACCTGGGTCGGGAGTGAGCCCAGATACGCAGTATTTT
J: TRBJ2-3
D: NA
size: NA
V: TRBV6-1

CDR3: CASSLGVAETQYF
DNA: TGTGCCAGCAGCTTAGGTGTGGCAGAGACCCAGTACTTC
J: TRBJ2-5
D: NA
size: NA
V: TRBV7-9

CDR3: CASSLDRDTEAFF
DNA: TGTGCCAGCAGCTTAGACAGGGACACTGAAGCTTTCTTT
J: TRBJ1-1
D: NA
size: NA
V: TRBV11-2

CDR3: CAITPSDLPYEQYF
DNA: TGTGCCATCACTCCTAGCGACTTACCTTACGAGCAGTACTTC
J: TRBJ2-7
D: NA
size: few
V: TRBV10-3